The 29 T cell receptor beta chains below come from one sample, sequenced in a study of blood T cell repertoires in COVID-19. Profiling relied on immunoSEQ multiplex PCR, and the TCRdb table lists in-frame clones only, not all of them. The repertoire includes about 270,000 clones, approximately 89% of them detected once, and around 8.8% sits in the top ten. Sequences were obtained from peripheral blood. These receptors all come from a man aged 40-50 years with active or convalescent COVID-19.

The chain couples TRBV7-3 to TRBJ1-6, with 8 nucleotides matching TRBD1. The CDR3 covers 16 residues. Germline V gene sequence: CDR1 SGHTA, CDR2 FQGTGA. Trimming took 1 base from V and 10 from J; bases not matched to a gene: 9. CDR3 region: CASSLNPGGVNSPLHF. The CDR3 DNA reads TGTGCCAGCAGCTTAAATCCAGGGGGCGTAAACTCACCCCTCCACTTT.

The chain links TRBV27 to TRBJ1-1; 9 bases map to TRBD1. Losses at the gene ends were 5 bases for V and 5 bases for J; bases not matched to a gene: 9. The CDR3 is made up of 15 amino acids. Germline V gene sequence: CDR1 MNHEY, CDR2 SMNVEV (reference sequence). As DNA, the CDR3 is TGTGCCAGCAGTGGCCCGGGACAGGGTCAAACTGAAGCTTTCTTT. Translated: CASSGPGQGQTEAFF.

This clone turned up a few times. The J gene is TRBJ1-1, the V gene TRBV18; weak D call: TRBD1 (5 bases). Per the germline V gene, CDR1 is KGHSH and CDR2 is LQKENI. The V end lost 6 bases, the J end lost 5 bases, and 13 bases lay between the germline ends. The CDR3 spans 13 residues. The CDR3: CASSGRDRTEAFF. In DNA, the CDR3 is TGTGCCAGCTCCGGCAGGGATCGAACTGAAGCTTTCTTT.

The chain is built from TRBV5-1 and TRBJ2-7, with a weak D call TRBD2 (5 bases). The CDR3 length is 13 residues. The V end was cut by 1 base, the J end by 6 bases, with 11 bases between. CDR1 SGHRS and CDR2 YFSETQ come from the germline V gene. CDR3 nucleotides: TGCGCCAGCAGCTTGACGGGCGGACTCGAGCAGTACTTC. It specifies CASSLTGGLEQYF.

The chain combines TRBV5-1 with TRBJ2-5, with TRBD2 matching 7 bases. The CDR3 runs 16 residues. The germline CDR1 and CDR2 sequences are SGHRS and YFSETQ. J gave up 0 bases and V 0 bases, and 5 bases lay outside the gene matches. CDR3 bases: TGCGCCAGCAGCTTGGGACTAGCTCTGTACCAAGAGACCCAGTACTTC. Its translation is CASSLGLALYQETQYF.

The rearrangement links TRBV10-1 to TRBJ2-5; 8 bases line up with TRBD1. Losses at the gene ends were 5 bases for V and 5 bases for J; bases not matched to a gene: 4. CDR1 and CDR2 from the germline V gene are WNHNN and SYGVQD (reference sequence). CDR3 length equals 13 residues. This CDR3 is CASSLTGAETQYF. The CDR3 nucleotides read TGCGCCAGCAGTTTGACAGGGGCTGAGACCCAGTACTTC.

This clone has more than one count but fewer than ten. The genes are TRBV18 and TRBJ2-7, with 7 positions matching TRBD2. The CDR3 has 14 residues. Germline CDR1 is KGHSH and CDR2 is LQKENI. Losses at the gene ends were 2 bases for V and 0 bases for J; bases not matched to a gene: 1. Written as DNA, the CDR3 is TGTGCCAGCTCACCAGCGGGGGACTCCTACGAGCAGTACTTC. It specifies CASSPAGDSYEQYF.

This sequence joins TRBV10-3 and TRBJ1-6, with D maybe TRBD1 (6 bases). V shed 6 bases and J shed 2 bases, with 14 bases lying between them. The V gene's germline CDR1 is ENHRY and CDR2 SYGVKD. The CDR3 sequence is 16 residues long. The CDR3 bases are TGTGCCATCAGCCCCAGGGGTAGTCCCTATAATTCACCCCTCCACTTT. This translates into CAISPRGSPYNSPLHF.

This rearrangement joins TRBV3-1 (or the pseudogene TRBV3-2) to TRBJ1-6; D is possibly TRBD1 (5 bases). The CDR3 has 14 amino acids. Trimming stripped 8 bases from V and 6 bases from J, with 14 bases between. Germline assignment: CDR1 LGHDT and CDR2 YNNKEL (reference sequence). The CDR3 DNA reads as TGTGCCAGCTCGCGACAGACCCTTAATTCACCCCTCCACTTT. Amino acids: CASSRQTLNSPLHF.

This clone showed up just a few times. The chain has TRBV28 and TRBJ2-1; possibly TRBD1 for D (6 bases). With 3 bases removed from V and 7 bases from J, the gap between germline ends came to 22 bases. Germline loops: CDR1 MDHEN, CDR2 SYDVKM. The CDR3 sequence is 17 residues long. CDR3 in amino acids: CASSFASGVSTWNEQFF. The CDR3 region has the DNA TGTGCCAGCAGTTTCGCGTCAGGGGTCTCCACCTGGAATGAGCAGTTCTTC.

CDR3 sequence: CSTRDREAFF. The DNA of the CDR3 is TGCAGCACGCGGGACAGAGAAGCTTTCTTT. This sequence joins TRBV29-1 and TRBJ1-1, with 7 bases fitting TRBD1. Per the germline V gene, CDR1 is SQVTM and CDR2 is ANQGSEA. V gave up 8 bases and J gave up 8 bases; unmatched junction bases: 5. This CDR3 is built from 10 residues.

J is TRBJ2-1 and V is TRBV3-1 (or the pseudogene TRBV3-2); a possible D gene is TRBD2 (5 bases). The CDR3 is made up of 18 amino acids. The germline V and J ends were trimmed by 8 bases and 5 bases, with 28 bases remaining between them. CDR1 is LGHDT, CDR2 YNNKEL, per germline (reference sequence). CDR3 protein: CASLPPRQRSPRNNEQFF. The DNA for the CDR3 is TGTGCCAGCTTGCCCCCGCGCCAGCGGTCACCAAGGAACAATGAGCAGTTCTTC.

This sequence joins TRBV18 and TRBJ1-4, with D maybe TRBD1 (5 bases). Germline lookup yields CDR1 KGHSH and CDR2 LQKENI. V was shortened by 2 bases and J by 8 bases, with 9 bases between the two germline ends. The CDR3 loop spans 13 amino acids. The CDR3 DNA reads TGTGCCAGCTCACCAGGGCGGGACGAAAAACTGTTTTTT. Translated: CASSPGRDEKLFF.

V and J are TRBV9 and TRBJ1-1, with D unclear. V gave up 5 bases and J gave up 6 bases, with 14 bases separating them. Germline values: CDR1 SGDLS, CDR2 YYNGEE. CDR3 length: 13 residues. The CDR3 DNA reads as TGTGCCAGCAGTTCTCGACCCGGGGCTGAAGCTTTCTTT. Its translation: CASSSRPGAEAFF.

V is TRBV19 and J is TRBJ1-1; no clear D. With 5 bases removed from V and 4 bases from J, the gap between germline ends came to 8 bases. The germline gives CDR1 LNHDA, CDR2 SQIVND (reference sequence). The CDR3 is made up of 12 amino acids. The CDR3 sequence: CASSDRGTEAFF. The CDR3 DNA reads TGTGCCAGTAGTGACCGGGGCACTGAAGCTTTCTTT.

This rearrangement joins TRBV5-1 to TRBJ2-2; tentative D call: TRBD2 (5 bases). Germline V CDR1 and CDR2: SGHRS, YFSETQ. V was cut by 0 bases and J by 0 bases, with 9 bases left in between. The CDR3 has 16 amino acids. Written as DNA, the CDR3 is TGCGCCAGCAGCTTGGAGGCGGGCACGAACACCGGGGAGCTGTTTTTT. This gives the protein CASSLEAGTNTGELFF.

This clone was seen a single time. This chain links TRBV5-4 with TRBJ1-5, with TRBD1 matching over 8 bases. The CDR3 extends over 15 amino acids. The germline gives CDR1 SGHNT, CDR2 YYREEE (reference sequence). V lost 0 bases to trimming and J lost 5 bases; unmatched junction nucleotides: 4. The CDR3 sequence: CASSLGQGADQPQHF. CDR3 sequence (DNA): TGTGCCAGCAGCTTGGGGCAGGGGGCGGATCAGCCCCAGCATTTT.

The chain recombines TRBV5-5 with TRBJ2-5, with no clear D. The V and J ends lost 4 bases and 5 bases respectively, with 6 bases between them. Germline V gene sequence: CDR1 SGHKS, CDR2 YYEKEE (reference sequence). The CDR3 spans 11 residues. CDR3 protein: CASSGGETQYF. CDR3 nucleotide sequence: TGTGCCAGCAGCGGCGGTGAGACCCAGTACTTC.

The chain links TRBV13 to TRBJ2-1; perhaps TRBD2 as D (6 bases). The V and J ends lost 5 bases and 9 bases respectively, with 20 bases between them. The CDR3 runs 15 residues. Germline V gives CDR1 PRHDT, CDR2 FYEKMQ (reference sequence). The CDR3 coding sequence is TGTGCCAGCAGCGCGGGAAGGTCATCGATTGGTGAGCAGTTCTTC. Amino acids: CASSAGRSSIGEQFF.

The chain couples TRBV27 to TRBJ2-5; possibly TRBD1 for D (6 bases). V was clipped by 3 bases and J by 1 base, with 24 bases between them. The CDR3 length is 19 residues. CDR1 and CDR2 (germline): MNHEY, SMNVEV (reference sequence). CDR3 sequence (DNA): TGTGCCAGCAGTTTGGGTGGCAGGGGTTCGCGGATAGTCCAAGAGACCCAGTACTTC. Translation: CASSLGGRGSRIVQETQYF.

The chain combines TRBV28 with TRBJ1-5; 9 bases map to TRBD1. Looked up from germline, CDR1 is MDHEN and CDR2 is SYDVKM. Trimming took 6 bases from V and 7 from J; bases not matched to a gene: 1. The CDR3 is 12 residues long. The CDR3 sequence: CASRTGGQPQHF. The CDR3, as DNA: TGTGCCAGCAGGACAGGGGGGCAGCCCCAGCATTTT.

V usage is TRBV18 and J usage is TRBJ1-6; weak D call: TRBD1 (6 bases). The germline V gene encodes CDR1 KGHSH and CDR2 LQKENI. The germline V and J ends were trimmed by 5 bases and 8 bases, with 7 bases remaining between them. CDR3 length: 12 residues. CDR3: CASSEGDSPLHF. CDR3 nucleotides: TGTGCCAGCTCAGAGGGGGATTCACCCCTCCACTTT.

V gene TRBV30 combines with J gene TRBJ2-1; 11 nucleotides agree with TRBD2. The CDR3 has 15 amino acids. V was clipped by 2 bases and J by 7 bases; unmatched bases: 7. Germline V gene lookup returns CDR1 GTSNPN and CDR2 SVGIG (reference sequence). CDR3 DNA sequence: TGTGCCTGGAGTCCCCCTGGGACTAGCGGTAATGAGCAGTTCTTC. Translation: CAWSPPGTSGNEQFF.

The chain couples TRBV3-1 (or the pseudogene TRBV3-2) to TRBJ2-1, with TRBD1 identical over 7 bases. There are 13 residues in the CDR3. V lost 2 bases, J lost 7 bases, and 2 bases stayed unmatched. CDR1 and CDR2 from the germline V gene are LGHDT and YNNKEL (reference sequence). The CDR3 protein is CASSQQGVNEQFF. The DNA of the CDR3 is TGTGCCAGCAGCCAACAGGGGGTTAATGAGCAGTTCTTC.

This rearrangement joins TRBV6-5 to TRBJ1-3; no definite D call. There are 12 residues in the CDR3. V lost 6 bases and J lost 4, with 7 bases in between. CDR1 MNHEY and CDR2 SVGAGI come from the germline V gene. The CDR3 loop reads CASSTTGNTIYF. In DNA form, the CDR3 reads TGTGCCAGCAGCACAACGGGAAACACCATATATTTT.

This chain uses TRBV9 with TRBJ2-3; D might be TRBD2 (5 bases). The V and J ends lost 4 bases and 1 base respectively, with 16 bases between them. CDR3 size: 16 residues. Germline loops: CDR1 SGDLS, CDR2 YYNGEE. CDR3 loop: CASSRFPGSGTDTQYF. The CDR3 nucleotides read TGTGCCAGCAGCCGATTCCCGGGATCTGGCACAGATACGCAGTATTTT.

V usage is TRBV18 and J usage is TRBJ1-2; 9 bases are a match to TRBD1. Per germline, CDR1 KGHSH and CDR2 LQKENI. V lost 4 bases, J lost 5 bases, and 11 bases stayed unmatched. There are 16 residues in the CDR3. The CDR3 region is CASSRTDRGEGYGYTF. DNA of the CDR3: TGTGCCAGCTCACGTACGGACAGGGGAGAAGGGTATGGCTACACCTTC.

The chain is built from TRBV19 and TRBJ2-2; 8 nucleotides line up with TRBD1. CDR1 is LNHDA and CDR2 is SQIVND in the germline V gene (reference sequence). The length of the CDR3 is 16 residues. Trimming removed 7 bases from V and 7 bases from J; junction bases left unmatched: 14. CDR3 sequence: CASKDHGRGQSGELFF. In nucleotides, the CDR3 is TGTGCCAGTAAAGATCATGGCAGGGGGCAGAGCGGGGAGCTGTTTTTT.

The CDR3 reads CASSQETSGGYSTDTQYF. CDR3 nucleotide sequence: TGTGCCAGCAGCCAAGAGACTAGCGGGGGGTATAGCACAGATACGCAGTATTTT. J is TRBJ2-3 and V is TRBV4-2; TRBD2 aligns across 13 bases. V gave up 0 bases and J gave up 0 bases; unmatched junction bases: 3. The CDR3 has 18 residues. Germline loops: CDR1 LGHNA, CDR2 YNFKEQ.